Each of the 23 T cell receptor beta chains below was sequenced from the same sample in a study of shared clonotypes between healthy human individuals. The method was immunoSEQ multiplex PCR; TCRdb's version includes in-frame clones alone and lacks a portion of them. The sample has 730,000 or so clones, 72% seen once. Sequences were obtained from memory CD4+ T cells sorted from blood. Indicated subset: CD45RA-negative fraction. Receptors were obtained from a woman aged 25-40 years in good health.

This clone showed up just a few times. J is TRBJ2-7 and V is TRBV6-5, with D tentatively TRBD1 (5 bases). Germline V lookup: CDR1 MNHEY, CDR2 SVGAGI. CDR3 length equals 12 residues. Trimming removed 9 bases at V and 3 bases at J, with 12 bases between. The CDR3 coding sequence is TGTGCCAGTTTTTCAGGGAACTACGAGCAGTACTTC. Translation gives CASFSGNYEQYF.

The CDR3 protein is CAGAHSSYEQYF. Written as DNA, the CDR3 is TGTGCCGGGGCTCACAGCTCCTACGAGCAGTACTTC. The chain combines TRBV10-3 with TRBJ2-7; the D gene is possibly TRBD1 (5 bases). Germline V gives CDR1 ENHRY, CDR2 SYGVKD. The CDR3 loop spans 12 amino acids. V lost 11 bases and J lost 0, with 11 bases in between.

As for this clone: At one end the junction does not follow the germline gene, possibly because of a read error. The genes are TRBV6-1 and TRBJ2-5; 8 bases are shared with TRBD1. The length of the CDR3 is 16 residues. Germline V gene lookup returns CDR1 MNHNS and CDR2 SASEGT. The CDR3 DNA is TGTGCCAGCACTGAAAGGCAGGGGGCGCACCAAGAGACCCAGTACTTC. It is translated as CASTERQGAHQETQYF.

This clone has a single count. The chain uses TRBV4-1 and TRBJ2-5; 7 positions agree with TRBD1. TRBJ2-7 matches the DNA end more closely, so the J call is doubtful. CDR1 is MGHRA, CDR2 YSYEKL, per germline. The CDR3 loop spans 13 amino acids. The CDR3 nucleotides are TGCGCCAGCAGCCAACCAGGGGGTTACGAGCAGTACTTC. As protein: CASSQPGGYEQYF.

This clone was seen a single time. V usage is TRBV28 and J usage is TRBJ2-3, with 8 nucleotides matching TRBD2. The CDR3 contains 14 residues. Per germline, CDR1 MDHEN and CDR2 SYDVKM. V shed 8 bases, J shed 2 bases, and the junction held 6 bases outside the gene matches. DNA of the CDR3: TGTGCCAGCGGACTTGGACTAGCCACAGATACGCAGTATTTT. Encoded protein: CASGLGLATDTQYF.

This clone came up a few times. The V call is TRBV5-1, the J call TRBJ1-2; no definite D call. Trimming pared 1 base from V and 8 bases from J, leaving 9 bases between. CDR1 is SGHRS, CDR2 YFSETQ, per germline. The CDR3 extends over 12 amino acids. The CDR3 DNA sequence: TGCGCCAGCAGCTTGTCTGGGGTCGGCTACACCTTC. It specifies CASSLSGVGYTF.

This clone was counted a few times. This chain joins TRBV7-2 and TRBJ2-1, with a possible D match to TRBD2 (6 bases). Germline V gene data show CDR1 as SGHTA and CDR2 as FQGNSA. This CDR3 region has 16 residues. Trimming took 5 bases from V and 8 from J, leaving 22 bases between them. CDR3 in amino acids: CASSPYLRLGMDEQFF. In DNA, the CDR3 is TGTGCCAGCAGCCCCTATCTTCGACTAGGGATGGATGAGCAGTTCTTC.

The chain is built from TRBV7-6 and TRBJ2-7; D not resolved. Germline lookup yields CDR1 SGHVS and CDR2 FNYEAQ. V lost 5 bases and J 1 base, leaving 9 bases between the germline ends. The CDR3 runs to 13 residues. The CDR3 reads CASSPLGSYEQYF. Written as DNA, the CDR3 is TGTGCCAGCAGCCCGTTAGGGTCCTACGAGCAGTACTTC.

This clone was observed a handful of times. CDR3 protein: CASTSVRLAGGPSSYNEQFF. CDR3 nucleotide sequence: TGTGCCAGCACCTCGGTCAGACTAGCGGGAGGCCCGAGCTCCTACAATGAGCAGTTCTTC. The chain has TRBV9 and TRBJ2-1, with 13 bases that match TRBD2. There are 20 residues in the CDR3. Germline V lookup: CDR1 SGDLS, CDR2 YYNGEE. The ends lost 6 bases at V and 0 bases at J; junction bases unmatched: 15. Full variable domain (missing parts from reference TRBV9 and TRBJ2-1): DSGVTQTPKHLITATGQRVTLRCSPRSGDLSVYWYQQSLDQGLQFLIQYYNGEERAKGNILERFSAQQFPDLHSELNLSSLELGDSALYFCASTSVRLAGGPSSYNEQFFGPGTRLTVL.

As regards this clone: The sample has other DNA sequences that encode this CDR3 too. The CDR3 DNA reads TGCGCCAGCAGCGGGGGACAGGGTGACTATGGCTACACCTTC. Protein sequence: CASSGGQGDYGYTF. The V and J genes are TRBV5-1 and TRBJ1-2, with TRBD1 matching 9 bases. Germline V gives CDR1 SGHRS, CDR2 YFSETQ. There are 14 residues in the CDR3. The V gene end was trimmed by 4 bases and the J gene end by 3 bases; junction bases not matched to a gene: 4.

A single count supports this clone. The chain recombines TRBV2 with TRBJ2-5; D gene ambiguous. V lost 2 bases, J lost 0 bases, and 16 bases lay in between. Per the germline V gene, CDR1 is SNHLY and CDR2 is FYNNEI. This CDR3 comprises 17 residues. DNA for the CDR3: TGTGCCAGCAGTGAATCGTTAGGGCCAAGAGACCAAGAGACCCAGTACTTC. This translates into CASSESLGPRDQETQYF.

Of note for this clone: Other DNA sequences within the sample encode an identical CDR3. The rearrangement links TRBV9 to TRBJ1-1; 10 positions agree with TRBD1. CDR3 length: 14 residues. Germline CDR1 is SGDLS and CDR2 is YYNGEE. J lost 6 bases, V lost 2 bases, and 4 bases had no gene match. The chain's CDR3 is CASSVRQGASEAFF. The CDR3 nucleotides read TGTGCCAGCAGCGTGAGACAGGGGGCGTCTGAAGCTTTCTTT. Full variable domain (remainder filled in from reference TRBV9 and TRBJ1-1): DSGVTQTPKHLITATGQRVTLRCSPRSGDLSVYWYQQSLDQGLQFLIQYYNGEERAKGNILERFSAQQFPDLHSELNLSSLELGDSALYFCASSVRQGASEAFFGQGTRLTVV.

The genes are TRBV5-1 and TRBJ2-6, with 7 positions matching TRBD1. The trim removed 6 bases at V and 1 base at J, leaving 16 bases unmatched. Germline loops: CDR1 SGHRS, CDR2 YFSETQ. This CDR3 comprises 19 residues. CDR3 sequence (DNA): TGCGCCAGCACCCCTCTATCGACAGGGCTCCTATCTGGGGCCAACGTCCTGACTTTC. This codes for CASTPLSTGLLSGANVLTF.

The gene calls are TRBV21-1 and TRBJ2-3; no DNA check was done on the table's D call, TRBD2. TRBV21-1 is designated a pseudogene. The length of the CDR3 is 16 residues. The CDR3 bases are TGTGCCAGCAGCAAATCGGACGGGATGAACACAGATACGCAGTATTTT. Encoded protein: CASSKSDGMNTDTQYF.

The gene calls are TRBV27 and TRBJ2-5; the match to TRBD2 covers 9 bases. TRBJ2-7 matches the DNA end more closely, so the J call is doubtful. The CDR3 has 15 residues. Germline V lookup: CDR1 MNHEY, CDR2 SMNVEV (reference sequence). Written as DNA, the CDR3 is TGTGCCAGCAGTTCGTTTGCGGGAGGGGGCTACGAGCAGTACTTC. It translates to CASSSFAGGGYEQYF.

V and J are TRBV5-1 and TRBJ2-1; 9 positions match TRBD2. The CDR3 length is 14 residues. CDR1 SGHRS and CDR2 YFSETQ come from the germline V gene. Trimming removed 3 bases from V and 6 bases from J; junction bases left unmatched: 4. This chain's CDR3 is CASSSSGATNEQFF. The DNA of the CDR3 is TGCGCCAGCAGCTCTAGCGGGGCAACCAATGAGCAGTTCTTC. Supplemented by reference TRBV5-1 and TRBJ2-1, the full variable domain reads KAGVTQTPRYLIKTRGQQVTLSCSPISGHRSVSWYQQTPGQGLQFLFEYFSETQRNKGNFPGRFSGRQFSNSRSEMNVSTLELGDSALYLCASSSSGATNEQFFGPGTRLTVL.

This clone was picked up one time. The chain employs TRBV5-5 and TRBJ2-7; D is possibly TRBD1 (5 bases). CDR1 and CDR2 from the germline V gene are SGHKS and YYEKEE (reference sequence). V was cut by 0 bases and J by 4 bases, with 11 bases left in between. This CDR3 comprises 14 residues. DNA of the CDR3: TGTGCCAGCAGCTTGGCCGCAGGGTGGTACGAGCAGTACTTC. It is translated as CASSLAAGWYEQYF.

This chain connects TRBV9 to TRBJ2-5; 12 bases are a match to TRBD2. CDR1 is SGDLS and CDR2 is YYNGEE in the germline V gene. This CDR3 has 16 residues. V was pared by 2 bases and J by 5 bases, with 7 bases of the junction left unmatched. CDR3 in DNA: TGTGCCAGCAGCGTCGCTAGCGGGAGGGCCGGGGAGACCCAGTACTTC. Translated, it gives CASSVASGRAGETQYF.

This clone was seen a few times. The rearrangement joins TRBV27 to TRBJ2-1; no clear D gene. The CDR3 spans 14 residues. Germline lookup yields CDR1 MNHEY and CDR2 SMNVEV (reference sequence). V gave up 3 bases and J gave up 7 bases, with 13 bases separating them. CDR3 residues: CASSFPGFLNEQFF. CDR3 sequence (DNA): TGTGCCAGCAGTTTCCCCGGTTTTTTGAATGAGCAGTTCTTC.

The chain recombines TRBV4-1 with TRBJ1-1, with unresolved D. This CDR3 has 14 residues. Germline V gives CDR1 MGHRA, CDR2 YSYEKL. V dropped 4 bases and J dropped 4 bases, with 13 bases sitting between them. The CDR3 spells CASSLRVVITEAFF. The CDR3 region has the DNA TGCGCCAGCAGCCTGAGGGTAGTAATCACTGAAGCTTTCTTT.

The chain joins TRBV6-5 to TRBJ2-3; 7 nucleotides match TRBD2. Germline V gene sequence: CDR1 MNHEY, CDR2 SVGAGI. This CDR3 has 15 residues. V was clipped by 5 bases and J by 0 bases; unmatched bases: 5. DNA of the CDR3: TGTGCCAGCAGTCCTCCGGGACTAAGCACAGATACGCAGTATTTT. It specifies CASSPPGLSTDTQYF.

The chain carries TRBV28 and TRBJ1-3; perhaps TRBD1 as D (5 bases). V shed 1 base and J shed 3 bases, with 13 bases lying between them. In germline, CDR1 is MDHEN, CDR2 SYDVKM. The CDR3 runs 16 residues. The CDR3 coding sequence is TGTGCCAGCAGTTTATTCGTCCGGGACGGTGGAAACACCATATATTTT. Translation: CASSLFVRDGGNTIYF.

This clone was observed a single time. The chain uses TRBV4-2 and TRBJ2-2, with 10 bases identical to TRBD2. Germline CDR1 reads LGHNA; CDR2 reads YNFKEQ. After removal of 1 base from V and 4 bases from J, the junction contained 0 bases not matched to a gene. The CDR3 covers 15 residues. CDR3 coding DNA: TGTGCCAGCAGCCAAGCTAGCGGGGGCACCGGGGAGCTGTTTTTT. Translating gives CASSQASGGTGELFF.